One and the same sample provided the 2 T cell receptor beta chains below, sequenced in a study of T cell repertoires in cytomegalovirus infection. TCRdb reprocessed the reads with MiXCR, giving one entry per CDR3 protein. The sample consists of nearly 550,000 distinct CDR3 sequences, about 15% of them appearing once. Material for sequencing was CD8+ T cells from PBMCs. The receptors shown here come from a human donor in good health (CMV status not recorded). Some clones in this sample may be carry-over from other donors' samples.

This clonotype was seen a few times. The chain carries TRBV5-1 and TRBJ1-1; the D is unclear. Germline V gene sequence: CDR1 SGHRS, CDR2 YFSETQ. The CDR3 length is 12 residues. V gave up 3 bases and J gave up 3 bases, with 6 bases separating them. CDR3 DNA sequence: TGCGCCAGCAGCTCGGATTACACTGAAGCTTTCTTT. As protein: CASSSDYTEAFF.

This rearrangement joins TRBV20-1 to TRBJ1-1, with D possibly being TRBD1 (5 bases). This CDR3 is built from 16 residues. Germline V CDR1 and CDR2: DFQATT, SNEGSKA (reference sequence). V dropped 3 bases and J dropped 3 bases, with 20 bases sitting between them. The DNA for the CDR3 is TGCAGTGCTAGGATACGGGGCTTGGGTACGGACACTGAAGCTTTCTTT. Translated: CSARIRGLGTDTEAFF.